This T cell receptor (beta chain) was sequenced during a study of T cells in Graves' hyperthyroidism and ophthalmopathy. The investigators amplified TCR beta CDR3 regions from RNA transcripts. The HTBI primer set served for first-round RT-PCR of the TCR CDR3. TCRdb passed the multiplex PCR reads through MiXCR, listing each CDR3 protein once. This table has about 500,000 distinct CDR3 sequences, around 16% appearing once. The ends were cut back, 8 bases at V and 1 base at J, with 9 bases in the middle. The germline V gene has CDR1 MDHEN and CDR2 SYDVKM. This CDR3 is built from 12 residues. The V call is TRBV28, the J call TRBJ2-7, with unresolved D. Sequenced sample: blood. The sequence was obtained from a woman in her 30s with Graves' ophthalmopathy. The CDR3 sequence is CASAADSYEQYF. DNA for the CDR3: TGTGCCAGCGCGGCCGATTCCTACGAGCAGTACTTC.